The present T cell receptor (beta chain) was sequenced within a study of glioma-infiltrating T cells after dendritic cell vaccination. Study information: Autologous tumor lysate-pulsed dendritic cell vaccination was given between about 2003 and 2013. Autologous tumor lysate was loaded overnight onto monocyte-derived dendritic cells grown approximately 7 days with IL-4 and GM-CSF. Points from the study as a whole: TCR clonality showed no direct relationship with survival. Longer survival after dendritic cell vaccination followed higher pretreatment TIL content.

Comment on this clone: Its specificity is unknown.

Here immunoSEQ multiplex PCR was the method, and the copy in TCRdb shows in-frame clones only, minus some. The sample gives fewer than 85,000 clones, under 90% of which show up once; 7.9% is in the top ten. The sequence derives from a human donor with glioblastoma. The sample in question was blood, obtained before dendritic cell vaccination.

The CDR3 nucleotides read TGTGCCAGCAGCGTGAGAGGACAGTTTTATCAGCCCCAGCATTTT. Protein sequence: CASSVRGQFYQPQHF. V usage is TRBV6-1 and J usage is TRBJ1-5, with a weak D call TRBD1 (6 bases). The CDR3 loop spans 15 amino acids. Per germline, CDR1 MNHNS and CDR2 SASEGT. V lost 6 bases and J lost 5, with 17 bases in between.